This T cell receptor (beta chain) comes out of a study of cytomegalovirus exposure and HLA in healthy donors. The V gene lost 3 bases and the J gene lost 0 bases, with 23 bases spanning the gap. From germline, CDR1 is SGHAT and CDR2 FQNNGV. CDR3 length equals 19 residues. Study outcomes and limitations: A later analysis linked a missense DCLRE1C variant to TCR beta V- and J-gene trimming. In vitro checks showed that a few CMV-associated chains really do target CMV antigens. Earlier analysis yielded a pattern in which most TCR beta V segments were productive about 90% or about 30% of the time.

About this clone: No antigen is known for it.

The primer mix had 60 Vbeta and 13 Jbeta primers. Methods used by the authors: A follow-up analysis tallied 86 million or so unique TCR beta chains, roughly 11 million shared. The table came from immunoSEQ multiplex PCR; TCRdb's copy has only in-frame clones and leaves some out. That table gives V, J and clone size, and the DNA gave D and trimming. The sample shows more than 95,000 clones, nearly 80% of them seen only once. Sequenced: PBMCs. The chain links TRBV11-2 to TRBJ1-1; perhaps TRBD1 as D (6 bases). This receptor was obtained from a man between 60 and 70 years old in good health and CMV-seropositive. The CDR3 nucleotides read TGTGCCAGCAGCTTTGGGGGCGTAACCACATTAGCGATGAACACTGAAGCTTTCTTT. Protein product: CASSFGGVTTLAMNTEAFF.